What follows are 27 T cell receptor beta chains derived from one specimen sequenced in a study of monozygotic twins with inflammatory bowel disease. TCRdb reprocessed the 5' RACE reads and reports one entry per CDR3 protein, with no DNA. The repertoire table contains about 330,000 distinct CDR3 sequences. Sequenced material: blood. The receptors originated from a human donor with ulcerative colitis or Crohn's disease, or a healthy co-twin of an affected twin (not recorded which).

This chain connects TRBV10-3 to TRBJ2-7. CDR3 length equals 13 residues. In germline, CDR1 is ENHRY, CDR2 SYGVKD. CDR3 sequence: CAISGQASNEQYF.

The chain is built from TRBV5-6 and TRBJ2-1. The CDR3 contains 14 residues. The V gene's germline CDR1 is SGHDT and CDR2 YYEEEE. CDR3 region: CASSLAAQSNEQFF.

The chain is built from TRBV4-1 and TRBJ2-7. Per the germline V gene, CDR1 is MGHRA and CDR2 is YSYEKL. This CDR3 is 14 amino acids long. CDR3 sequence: CASSQLPGSYEQYF.

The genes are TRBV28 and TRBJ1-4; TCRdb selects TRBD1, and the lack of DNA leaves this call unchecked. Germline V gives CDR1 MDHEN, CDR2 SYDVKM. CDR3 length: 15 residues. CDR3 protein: CASRSRGTTNEKLFF.

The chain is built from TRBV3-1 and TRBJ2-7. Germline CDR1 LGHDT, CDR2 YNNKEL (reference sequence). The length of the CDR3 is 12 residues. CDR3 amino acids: CASSQSRNEQYF.

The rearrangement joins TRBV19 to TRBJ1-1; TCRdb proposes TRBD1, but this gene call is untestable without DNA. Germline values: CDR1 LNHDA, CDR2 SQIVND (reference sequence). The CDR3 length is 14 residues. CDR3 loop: CASNQDRSYTEAFF.

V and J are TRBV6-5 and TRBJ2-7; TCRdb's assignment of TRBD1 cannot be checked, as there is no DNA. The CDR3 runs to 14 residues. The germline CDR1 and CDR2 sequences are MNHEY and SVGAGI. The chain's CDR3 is CASSLAPAGNEQYF.

The chain's CDR3 is CASSSGIDYRASYEQYF. V gene TRBV7-2 combines with J gene TRBJ2-7; TCRdb's assignment of TRBD1 cannot be checked, as there is no DNA. Germline CDR1 SGHTA, CDR2 FQGNSA. This CDR3 has 17 residues.

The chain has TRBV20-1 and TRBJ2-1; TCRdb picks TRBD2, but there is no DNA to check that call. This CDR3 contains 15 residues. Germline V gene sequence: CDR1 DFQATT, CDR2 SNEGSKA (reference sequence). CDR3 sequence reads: CSARDLASGHNEQFF.

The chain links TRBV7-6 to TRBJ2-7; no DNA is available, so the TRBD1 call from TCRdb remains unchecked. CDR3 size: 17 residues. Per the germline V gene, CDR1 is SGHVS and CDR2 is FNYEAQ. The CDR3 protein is CASSPNPGHMARNEQYF.

The CDR3 loop is CASSLAQALGYEQYF. This chain links TRBV7-2 with TRBJ2-7; TCRdb gives TRBD2 as the D gene, but with no DNA this cannot be confirmed. Germline-derived CDR1 and CDR2 are SGHTA and FQGNSA. The CDR3 contains 15 residues.

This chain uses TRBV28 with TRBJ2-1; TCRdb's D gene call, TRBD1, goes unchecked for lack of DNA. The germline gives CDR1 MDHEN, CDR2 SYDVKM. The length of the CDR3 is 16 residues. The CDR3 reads CASSEADRGPYNEQFF.

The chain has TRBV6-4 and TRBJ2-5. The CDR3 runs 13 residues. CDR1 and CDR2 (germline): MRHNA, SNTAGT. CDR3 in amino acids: CALFAWMEETQYF.

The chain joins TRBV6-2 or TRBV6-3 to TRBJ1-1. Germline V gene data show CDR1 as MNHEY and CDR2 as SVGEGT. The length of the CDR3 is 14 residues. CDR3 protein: CASRPRPEGTEAFF.

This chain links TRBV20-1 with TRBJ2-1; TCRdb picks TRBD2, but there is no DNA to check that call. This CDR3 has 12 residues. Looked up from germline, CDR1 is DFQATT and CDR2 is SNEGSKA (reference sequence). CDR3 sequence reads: CSASGTSDEQFF.

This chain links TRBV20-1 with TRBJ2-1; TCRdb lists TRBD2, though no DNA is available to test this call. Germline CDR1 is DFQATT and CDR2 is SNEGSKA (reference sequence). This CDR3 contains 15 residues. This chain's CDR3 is CSARPTSGSHRGQFF.

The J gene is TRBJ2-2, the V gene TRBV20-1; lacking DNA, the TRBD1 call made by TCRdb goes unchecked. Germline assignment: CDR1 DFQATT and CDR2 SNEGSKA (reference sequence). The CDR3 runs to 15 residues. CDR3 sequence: CSATWARTNTGELFF.

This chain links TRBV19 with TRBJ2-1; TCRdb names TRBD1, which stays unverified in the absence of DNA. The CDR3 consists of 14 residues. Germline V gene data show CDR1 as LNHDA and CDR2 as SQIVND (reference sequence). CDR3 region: CASSISGEHNEQFF.

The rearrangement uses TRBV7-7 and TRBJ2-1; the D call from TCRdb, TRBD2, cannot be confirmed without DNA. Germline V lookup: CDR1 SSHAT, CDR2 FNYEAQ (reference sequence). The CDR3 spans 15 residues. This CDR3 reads CASSFFIGNMGEQFF.

CDR3 residues: CATSDYRQGNEQFF. This chain links TRBV24-1 with TRBJ2-1; without DNA, the TCRdb call of TRBD1 cannot be checked. There are 14 residues in the CDR3. Germline V gene sequence: CDR1 KGHDR, CDR2 SFDVKD.

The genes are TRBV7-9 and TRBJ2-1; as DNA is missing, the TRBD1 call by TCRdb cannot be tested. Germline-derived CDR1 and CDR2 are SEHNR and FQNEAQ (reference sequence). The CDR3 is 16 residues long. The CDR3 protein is CASSLALGGTYNEQFF.

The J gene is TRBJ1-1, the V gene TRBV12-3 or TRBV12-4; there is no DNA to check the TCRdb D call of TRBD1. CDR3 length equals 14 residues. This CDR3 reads CASSLDGQGGRAFF.

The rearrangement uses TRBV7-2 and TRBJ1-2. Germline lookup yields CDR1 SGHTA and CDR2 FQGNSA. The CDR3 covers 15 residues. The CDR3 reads CASSLLGIYNYGYTF.

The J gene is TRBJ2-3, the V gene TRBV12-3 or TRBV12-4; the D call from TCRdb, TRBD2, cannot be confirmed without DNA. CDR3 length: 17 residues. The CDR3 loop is CASSFWSGGSITDTQYF.

CDR3 residues: CASSYSTHNEQFF. This sequence joins TRBV6-2 or TRBV6-3 and TRBJ2-1. CDR3 size: 13 residues. In germline, CDR1 is MNHEY, CDR2 SVGEGT.

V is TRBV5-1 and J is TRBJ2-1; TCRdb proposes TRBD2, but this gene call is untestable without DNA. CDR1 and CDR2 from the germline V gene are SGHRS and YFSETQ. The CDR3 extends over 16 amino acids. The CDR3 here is CASTPSSGSIYNEQFF.

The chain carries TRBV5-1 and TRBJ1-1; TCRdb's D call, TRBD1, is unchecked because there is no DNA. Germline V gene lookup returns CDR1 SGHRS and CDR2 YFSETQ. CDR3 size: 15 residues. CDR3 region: CASSLAWGSNTEAFF.